The 20 T cell receptor beta chains given below trace back to one sample, sequenced in a study of neoadjuvant nivolumab and ipilimumab in lung cancer. TCRdb's table, derived via immunoSEQ multiplex PCR, lists solely in-frame clones and lacks some. Seen here are some 9,300 clones, 84% observed once, and the top ten hold roughly 8%. Sample: tumor tissue, taken after neoadjuvant nivolumab, alone or with ipilimumab, at or shortly before surgery. All receptors derive from an adult with non-small cell lung cancer.

The chain joins TRBV7-9 to TRBJ2-7; D unclear. The CDR3 sequence is 12 residues long. V dropped 0 bases and J dropped 6 bases, with 6 bases sitting between them. The germline V gene encodes CDR1 SEHNR and CDR2 FQNEAQ (reference sequence). CDR3 loop: CASSLAPPEQYF. CDR3 nucleotide sequence: TGTGCCAGCAGCTTAGCCCCCCCCGAGCAGTACTTC.

The J gene is TRBJ2-7, the V gene TRBV10-3, with D possibly being TRBD1 or TRBD2 (5 bases each). Germline V gene data show CDR1 as ENHRY and CDR2 as SYGVKD. V was shortened by 7 bases and J by 0 bases, with 7 bases between the two germline ends. The CDR3 contains 12 residues. Here the CDR3 reads CAINGGSYEQYF. DNA for the CDR3: TGTGCCATCAATGGGGGCTCCTACGAGCAGTACTTC.

V gene TRBV28 combines with J gene TRBJ2-7; D possibly corresponds to TRBD1 (7 bases). The CDR3 extends over 14 amino acids. Trimming left V 7 bases short and J 3 bases short, with 16 bases between. The germline CDR1 and CDR2 sequences are MDHEN and SYDVKM. CDR3 nucleotide sequence: TGTGCCAGCATAAGGCGGGACAGACACTACGAGCAGTACTTC. This translates into CASIRRDRHYEQYF.

The DNA of the CDR3 is TGTGCCAGCAGCTCGAGACAGAGAATGATTAGCACAGATACGCAGTATTTT. Translation gives CASSSRQRMISTDTQYF. The J gene is TRBJ2-3, the V gene TRBV5-6; tentative D call: TRBD1 (5 bases). This CDR3 is built from 17 residues. CDR1 and CDR2 (germline): SGHDT, YYEEEE. Trimming shortened V by 3 bases and J by 0 bases, and 17 bases separated the two germline ends.

This rearrangement joins TRBV20-1 to TRBJ2-7, with D unresolved. The CDR3 totals 11 residues. The V and J ends lost 5 bases and 8 bases respectively, with 13 bases between them. Germline CDR1 is DFQATT and CDR2 is SNEGSKA (reference sequence). The CDR3 DNA follows: TGCAGTGCTGCTAGAACAGAAAAGCAGTACTTC. It codes for CSAARTEKQYF.

The genes are TRBV6-6 and TRBJ1-2; 7 bases agree with TRBD1. There are 16 residues in the CDR3. After removal of 6 bases from V and 4 bases from J, the junction contained 14 bases not matched to a gene. From germline, CDR1 is MNHNY and CDR2 SVGAGI (reference sequence). The CDR3 DNA follows: TGTGCCAGCAGGACAACCTTGGGACAGTCTCTCTATGGCTACACCTTC. Translated: CASRTTLGQSLYGYTF.

This chain links TRBV6-1 with TRBJ2-3; no reliable D call. CDR3 size: 15 residues. V dropped 6 bases and J dropped 0 bases, with 13 bases sitting between them. From germline, CDR1 is MNHNS and CDR2 SASEGT. CDR3 bases: TGTGCCAGCAGATCAGCCCAAACTAGCACAGATACGCAGTATTTT. Protein product: CASRSAQTSTDTQYF.

This chain connects TRBV5-5 to TRBJ1-1; D unresolved. Per the germline V gene, CDR1 is SGHKS and CDR2 is YYEKEE (reference sequence). This CDR3 has 14 residues. V gave up 0 bases and J gave up 5 bases, with 11 bases separating them. CDR3: CASSLAREGTEAFF. The CDR3 coding sequence is TGTGCCAGCAGCTTGGCCCGGGAGGGAACTGAAGCTTTCTTT.

In this sample, this clone is medium-sized. J is TRBJ2-5 and V is TRBV27, with D maybe TRBD1 (5 bases). This CDR3 comprises 13 residues. The ends were cut back, 5 bases at V and 6 bases at J, with 13 bases in the middle. Germline V lookup: CDR1 MNHEY, CDR2 SMNVEV (reference sequence). The CDR3 bases are TGTGCCAGCAGTACAGGACCAGGGAAGACCCAGTACTTC. Its translation is CASSTGPGKTQYF.

J is TRBJ2-1 and V is TRBV5-1; 7 nucleotides align to TRBD2. Germline V gives CDR1 SGHRS, CDR2 YFSETQ. With V trimmed by 5 bases and J by 9 bases, 5 bases remained unmatched. This CDR3 is built from 12 residues. CDR3 region: CASRSREGEQFF. CDR3 sequence (DNA): TGCGCCAGCAGGTCCAGGGAGGGTGAGCAGTTCTTC.

The chain uses TRBV5-4 and TRBJ2-1, with 12 nucleotides matching TRBD2. With V trimmed by 4 bases and J by 7 bases, 6 bases remained unmatched. This CDR3 is built from 15 residues. The V gene's germline CDR1 is SGHNT and CDR2 YYREEE (reference sequence). In DNA form, the CDR3 reads TGTGCCAGCAGCCCGCGCGGGACTAGCGGGAATGAGCAGTTCTTC. Its protein is CASSPRGTSGNEQFF.

J is TRBJ1-2 and V is TRBV6-5; TRBD1 might be the D (5 bases). The V end lost 7 bases, the J end lost 7 bases, and 13 bases lay between the germline ends. The CDR3 is 12 amino acids. CDR1 and CDR2 from the germline V gene are MNHEY and SVGAGI. The CDR3 sequence is CASMTGGRGYTF. The CDR3 DNA reads TGTGCCAGCATGACCGGGGGTCGTGGCTACACCTTC.

V gene TRBV2 combines with J gene TRBJ1-1, with a tentative D call TRBD1 (6 bases). Trimming removed 8 bases at V and 8 bases at J, with 18 bases between. CDR1 SNHLY and CDR2 FYNNEI come from the germline V gene. The CDR3 has 13 amino acids. The CDR3 region is CASGNEGGSEAFF. In DNA form, the CDR3 reads TGTGCCAGCGGAAATGAGGGGGGTTCAGAAGCTTTCTTT.

This chain connects TRBV5-1 to TRBJ2-1; 11 nucleotides align to TRBD2. Looked up from germline, CDR1 is SGHRS and CDR2 is YFSETQ. The V and J ends lost 4 bases and 8 bases, in that order; junction bases with no gene match: 14. The CDR3 runs 17 residues. The CDR3 is CASSPELAGVGYDEQFF. The CDR3 nucleotides are TGCGCCAGCAGCCCTGAACTAGCGGGAGTAGGGTACGATGAGCAGTTCTTC.

The gene calls are TRBV7-9 and TRBJ2-1; 9 nucleotides match TRBD2. This CDR3 has 14 residues. V trimming: 6 bases; J trimming: 5 bases; junction bases outside the gene matches: 5. Germline assignment: CDR1 SEHNR and CDR2 FQNEAQ (reference sequence). In DNA form, the CDR3 reads TGTGCCAGCAGTTATAGCGGGAGTAACAATGAGCAGTTCTTC. Amino acid sequence: CASSYSGSNNEQFF.

This clone was detected a few times. This chain uses TRBV30 with TRBJ2-7; 9 nucleotides align to TRBD1. CDR1 is GTSNPN and CDR2 is SVGIG in the germline V gene (reference sequence). The V and J ends lost 2 bases and 4 bases, in that order; junction bases with no gene match: 6. There are 14 residues in the CDR3. The CDR3 region has the DNA TGTGCCTGGAGTCCCCCGGACAGGGGATACGAGCAGTACTTC. Translation gives CAWSPPDRGYEQYF.

The V and J genes are TRBV5-5 and TRBJ1-5; D gene unclear. The ends were cut back, 0 bases at V and 0 bases at J, with 13 bases in the middle. The CDR3 runs to 17 residues. Germline V gene sequence: CDR1 SGHKS, CDR2 YYEKEE (reference sequence). This CDR3 reads CASSLVAVPNSNQPQHF. Here the CDR3 DNA reads TGTGCCAGCAGCTTGGTCGCAGTCCCTAATAGCAATCAGCCCCAGCATTTT.

This chain links TRBV7-2 with TRBJ1-2; no clear D. The CDR3 is made up of 16 amino acids. CDR1 and CDR2 from the germline V gene are SGHTA and FQGNSA. Trimming took 0 bases from V and 4 from J, leaving 15 bases between them. In nucleotides, the CDR3 is TGTGCCAGCAGCTTAGCGACCACAGCTAGTGTCTATGGCTACACCTTC. It encodes CASSLATTASVYGYTF. The variable domain in full, with the rest retrieved from reference TRBV7-2 and TRBJ1-2, is GAGVSQSPSNKVTEKGKDVELRCDPISGHTALYWYRQSLGQGLEFLIYFQGNSAPDKSGLPSDRFSAERTGGSVSTLTIQRTQQEDSAVYLCASSLATTASVYGYTFGSGTRLTVV.

This chain links TRBV5-4 with TRBJ1-2, with 11 bases identical to TRBD1. With 0 bases clipped from V and 7 bases from J, the junction kept 5 bases outside the gene matches. This CDR3 region has 15 residues. Germline V lookup: CDR1 SGHNT, CDR2 YYREEE (reference sequence). The CDR3 DNA is TGTGCCAGCAGCTTGGCCAAGGGACAGGGGGGTGGCTACACCTTC. Translation: CASSLAKGQGGGYTF.

To note about this clone: Other DNA sequences in this sample translate to the same CDR3. The rearrangement uses TRBV7-3 and TRBJ1-2; perhaps TRBD1 as D (6 bases). CDR1 is SGHTA and CDR2 is FQGTGA in the germline V gene. This CDR3 has 15 residues. Between the trimmed V and J ends, which lost 1 base and 5 bases, there was a span of 14 bases. The CDR3 protein is CASSLIPGAGYGYTF. For the CDR3, the DNA is TGTGCCAGCAGCTTAATACCGGGGGCAGGGTATGGCTACACCTTC.